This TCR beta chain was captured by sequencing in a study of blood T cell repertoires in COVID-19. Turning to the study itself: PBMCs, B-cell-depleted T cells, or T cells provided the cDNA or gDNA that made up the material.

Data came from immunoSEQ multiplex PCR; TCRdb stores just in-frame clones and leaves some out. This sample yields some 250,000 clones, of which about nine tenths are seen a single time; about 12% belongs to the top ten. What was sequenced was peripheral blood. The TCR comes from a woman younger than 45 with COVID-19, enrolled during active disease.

This CDR3 reads CASSFFVGASYNEQFF. As DNA, the CDR3 is TGTGCCAGCAGCTTTTTCGTGGGCGCCTCCTACAATGAGCAGTTCTTC. The chain uses TRBV11-2 and TRBJ2-1; D not certain. Germline CDR1 reads SGHAT; CDR2 reads FQNNGV. V gave up 3 bases and J gave up 0 bases, with 12 bases separating them. CDR3 length equals 16 residues.